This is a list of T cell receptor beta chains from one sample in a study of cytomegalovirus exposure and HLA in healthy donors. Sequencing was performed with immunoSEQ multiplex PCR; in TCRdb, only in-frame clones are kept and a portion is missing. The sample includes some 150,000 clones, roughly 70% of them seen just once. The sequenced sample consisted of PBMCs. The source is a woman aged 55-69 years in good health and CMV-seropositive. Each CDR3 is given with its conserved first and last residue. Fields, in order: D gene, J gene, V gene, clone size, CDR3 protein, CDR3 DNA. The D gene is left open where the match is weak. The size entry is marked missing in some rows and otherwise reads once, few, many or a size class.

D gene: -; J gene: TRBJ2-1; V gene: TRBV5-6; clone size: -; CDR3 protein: CASSLRDSQYEQFF; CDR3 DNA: TGTGCCAGCAGCTTGCGGGACTCTCAGTATGAGCAGTTCTTC
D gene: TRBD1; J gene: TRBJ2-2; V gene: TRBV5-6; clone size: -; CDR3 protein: CASSSDTGAPTGELFF; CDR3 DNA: TGTGCCAGCAGCTCCGATACAGGGGCCCCAACCGGGGAGCTGTTTTTT
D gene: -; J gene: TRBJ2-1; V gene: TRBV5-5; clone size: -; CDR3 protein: CASSLEGTGSSYNEQFF; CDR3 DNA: TGTGCCAGCAGCTTGGAGGGAACGGGGAGCTCCTACAATGAGCAGTTCTTC
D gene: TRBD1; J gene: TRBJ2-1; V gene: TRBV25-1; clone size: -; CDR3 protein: CASTRDRGRNEQFF; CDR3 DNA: TGTGCCAGCACCCGGGACAGGGGGCGCAATGAGCAGTTCTTC
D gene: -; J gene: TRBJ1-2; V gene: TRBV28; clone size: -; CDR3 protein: CASSPPRLNGYTF; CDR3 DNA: TGTGCCAGCAGTCCCCCCCGGTTAAATGGCTACACCTTC
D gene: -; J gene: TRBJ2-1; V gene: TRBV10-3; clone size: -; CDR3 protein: CAISHWDTSVAREVDEQFF; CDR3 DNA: TGTGCCATCAGCCATTGGGACACCTCCGTGGCTAGAGAAGTGGATGAGCAGTTCTTC
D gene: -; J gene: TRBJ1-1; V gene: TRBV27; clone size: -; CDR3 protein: CASSKTEGTEAFF; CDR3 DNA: TGTGCCAGCAGTAAGACCGAGGGAACTGAAGCTTTCTTT
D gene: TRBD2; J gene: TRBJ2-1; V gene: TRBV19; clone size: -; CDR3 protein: CASSIQLFGGRANEQFF; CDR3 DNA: TGTGCCAGTAGTATACAACTGTTTGGCGGGAGGGCAAATGAGCAGTTCTTC
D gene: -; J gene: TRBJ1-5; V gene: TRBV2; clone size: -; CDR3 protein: CASKEGRGSTDQPQHF; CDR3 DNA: TGTGCCAGCAAAGAGGGAAGAGGGAGTACGGATCAGCCCCAGCATTTT
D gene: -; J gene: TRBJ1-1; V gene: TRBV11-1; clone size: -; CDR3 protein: CASSPEGGSMNTEAFF; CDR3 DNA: TGTGCCAGCAGCCCCGAGGGGGGGTCAATGAACACTGAAGCTTTCTTT
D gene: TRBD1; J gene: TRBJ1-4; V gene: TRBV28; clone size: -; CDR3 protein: CASSPRGQGKANEKLFF; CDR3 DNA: TGTGCCAGCAGTCCTCGGGGACAGGGGAAGGCTAATGAAAAACTGTTTTTT
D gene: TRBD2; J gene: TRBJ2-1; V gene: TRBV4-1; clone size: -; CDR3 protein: CASSLGGLAGSRAEQFF; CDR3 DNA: TGCGCCAGCAGCCTGGGAGGACTAGCGGGATCTCGGGCTGAGCAGTTCTTC
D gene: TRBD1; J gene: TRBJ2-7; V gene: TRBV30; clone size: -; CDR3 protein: CAWSRTGTGAHEQYF; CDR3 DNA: TGTGCCTGGAGCCGTACCGGGACAGGGGCCCACGAGCAGTACTTC
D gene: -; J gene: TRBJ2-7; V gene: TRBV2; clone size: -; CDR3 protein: CASLQAVYEQYF; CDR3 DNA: TGTGCCAGCCTTCAAGCGGTCTACGAGCAGTACTTC
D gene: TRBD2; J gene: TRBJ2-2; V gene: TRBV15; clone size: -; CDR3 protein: CATSRDRTSGVTGELFF; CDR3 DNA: TGTGCCACCAGCAGAGACCGGACTAGCGGAGTCACCGGGGAGCTGTTTTTT
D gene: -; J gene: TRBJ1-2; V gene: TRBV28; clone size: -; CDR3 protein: CASSSAGAGADGYTF; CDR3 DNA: TGTGCCAGCAGTTCCGCCGGGGCAGGGGCAGATGGCTACACCTTC
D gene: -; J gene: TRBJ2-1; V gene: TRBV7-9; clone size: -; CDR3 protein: CASSLYTGWNEQFF; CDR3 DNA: TGTGCCAGCAGCTTATACACGGGGTGGAATGAGCAGTTCTTC
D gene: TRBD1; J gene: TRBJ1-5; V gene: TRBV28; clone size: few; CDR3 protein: CASSYYGTGDQPQHF; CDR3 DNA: TGTGCCAGCAGCTATTACGGAACAGGGGACCAGCCCCAGCATTTT
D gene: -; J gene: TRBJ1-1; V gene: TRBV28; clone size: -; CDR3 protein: CASSLRYTEAFF; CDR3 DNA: TGTGCCAGCAGTTTGAGGTACACTGAAGCTTTCTTT
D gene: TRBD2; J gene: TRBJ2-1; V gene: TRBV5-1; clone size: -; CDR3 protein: CASSPVRGVRSYNEQFF; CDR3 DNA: TGCGCCAGCAGCCCCGTACGGGGGGTAAGGTCCTACAATGAGCAGTTCTTC
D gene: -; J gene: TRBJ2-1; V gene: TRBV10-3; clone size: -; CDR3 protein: CAISFESRGGNEQFF; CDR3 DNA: TGTGCCATCAGCTTCGAATCTAGAGGGGGCAATGAGCAGTTCTTC
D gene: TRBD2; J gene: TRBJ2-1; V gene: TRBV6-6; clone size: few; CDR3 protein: CASSYISSGSYNEQFF; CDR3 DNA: TGTGCCAGCAGTTACATCTCTAGCGGGTCCTACAATGAGCAGTTCTTC
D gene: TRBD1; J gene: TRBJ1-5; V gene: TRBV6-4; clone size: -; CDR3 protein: CASSVDTPRQGASQPQHF; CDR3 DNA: TGTGCCAGCAGTGTAGATACCCCGAGACAGGGCGCGAGTCAGCCCCAGCATTTT
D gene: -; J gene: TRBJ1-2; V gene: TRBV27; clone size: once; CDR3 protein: CASSQGQRGDGYTF; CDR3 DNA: TGTGCCAGCAGCCAAGGACAGCGAGGAGATGGCTACACCTTC
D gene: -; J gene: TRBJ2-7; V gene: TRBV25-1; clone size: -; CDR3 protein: CASQTTGYERYF; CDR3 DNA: TGTGCCAGCCAAACAACCGGGTACGAGCGGTACTTC
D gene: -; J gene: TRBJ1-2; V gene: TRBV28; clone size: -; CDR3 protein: CASSLGPGDYGYTF; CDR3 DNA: TGTGCCAGCAGTTTAGGTCCAGGGGACTATGGCTACACCTTC
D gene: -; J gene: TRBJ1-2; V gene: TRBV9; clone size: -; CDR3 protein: CASSVNGLYGYTF; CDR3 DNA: TGTGCCAGCAGCGTAAACGGACTCTATGGCTACACCTTC
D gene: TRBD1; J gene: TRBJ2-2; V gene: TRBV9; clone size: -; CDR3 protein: CASSRQGATGELFF; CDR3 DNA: TGTGCCAGCAGCAGACAGGGGGCCACCGGGGAGCTGTTTTTT
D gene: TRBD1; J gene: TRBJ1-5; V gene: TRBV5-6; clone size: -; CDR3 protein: CASSRGTEQPQHF; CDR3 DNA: TGTGCCAGCAGCCGTGGGACAGAACAGCCCCAGCATTTT
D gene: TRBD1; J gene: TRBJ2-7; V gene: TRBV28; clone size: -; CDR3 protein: CASRKGQGDEQYF; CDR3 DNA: TGTGCCAGCAGGAAGGGACAGGGGGACGAGCAGTACTTC
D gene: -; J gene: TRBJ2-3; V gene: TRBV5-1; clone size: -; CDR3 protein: CASSLEGQPGGIDTQYF; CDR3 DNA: TGCGCCAGCAGCTTGGAGGGACAGCCCGGGGGAATAGATACGCAGTATTTT
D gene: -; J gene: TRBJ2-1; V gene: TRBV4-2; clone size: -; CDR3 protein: CASSQGSSLSYNEQFF; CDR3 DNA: TGTGCCAGCAGCCAAGGGAGCTCGTTATCCTACAATGAGCAGTTCTTC
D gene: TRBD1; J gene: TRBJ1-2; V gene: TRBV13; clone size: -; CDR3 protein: CASSSGTGEIYGYTF; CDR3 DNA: TGTGCCAGCAGCTCGGGGACAGGGGAGATCTATGGCTACACCTTC
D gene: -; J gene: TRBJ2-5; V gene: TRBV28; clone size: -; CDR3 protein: CASSLAGGVETQYF; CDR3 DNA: TGTGCCAGCAGTTTAGCGGGCGGGGTAGAGACCCAGTACTTC
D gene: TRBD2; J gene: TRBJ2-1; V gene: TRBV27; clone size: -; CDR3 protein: CASSLSGRRNEQFF; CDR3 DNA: TGTGCCAGCAGTCTTAGCGGGAGACGCAATGAGCAGTTCTTC
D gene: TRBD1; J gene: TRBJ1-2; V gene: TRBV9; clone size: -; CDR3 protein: CASSVDPHRGEANYGYTF; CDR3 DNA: TGTGCCAGCAGCGTAGACCCTCACAGGGGGGAAGCTAACTATGGCTACACCTTC
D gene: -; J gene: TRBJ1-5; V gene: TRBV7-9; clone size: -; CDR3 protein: CASSKPRGMGNQPQHF; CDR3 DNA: TGTGCCAGCAGCAAACCACGGGGAATGGGCAATCAGCCCCAGCATTTT
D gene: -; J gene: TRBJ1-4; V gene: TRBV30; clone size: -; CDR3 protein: CAWSRPGLKSEKLFF; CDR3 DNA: TGTGCCTGGAGTCGTCCGGGACTAAAAAGTGAAAAACTGTTTTTT
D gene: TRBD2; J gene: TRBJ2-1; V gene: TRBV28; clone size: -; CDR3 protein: CASSPRLALNNEQFF; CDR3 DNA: TGTGCCAGCAGCCCCCGACTAGCGCTCAACAATGAGCAGTTCTTC
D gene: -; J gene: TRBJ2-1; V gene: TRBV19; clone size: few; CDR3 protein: CASSIQEGTYNEQFF; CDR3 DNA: TGTGCCAGTAGTATTCAGGAGGGCACTTACAATGAGCAGTTCTTC
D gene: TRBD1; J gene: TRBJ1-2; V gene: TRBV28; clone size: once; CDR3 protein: CASSSRLKKGADYGYTF; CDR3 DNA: TGTGCCAGCAGTAGCCGCCTAAAAAAGGGGGCGGACTATGGCTACACCTTC
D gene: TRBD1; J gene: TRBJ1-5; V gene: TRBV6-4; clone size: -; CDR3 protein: CASSPDRGNQPQHF; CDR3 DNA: TGTGCCAGCAGCCCGGACAGGGGGAATCAGCCCCAGCATTTT
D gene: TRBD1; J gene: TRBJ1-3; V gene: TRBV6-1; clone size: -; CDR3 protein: CASSEVQGVGNTIYF; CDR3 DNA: TGTGCCAGCAGCGAGGTACAGGGGGTCGGAAACACCATATATTTT
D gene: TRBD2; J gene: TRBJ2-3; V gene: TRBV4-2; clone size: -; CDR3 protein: CASSQGWLAGVDTQYF; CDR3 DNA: TGTGCCAGCAGCCAAGGGTGGCTAGCGGGAGTAGATACGCAGTATTTT
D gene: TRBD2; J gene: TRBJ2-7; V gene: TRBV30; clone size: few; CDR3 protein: CAWSSSGTSVPYEQYF; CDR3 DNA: TGTGCCTGGAGCTCATCCGGGACTAGCGTACCCTACGAGCAGTACTTC
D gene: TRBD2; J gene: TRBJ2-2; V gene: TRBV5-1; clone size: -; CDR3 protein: CASSQGLGDTGELFF; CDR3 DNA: TGCGCCAGCAGCCAGGGACTAGGGGACACCGGGGAGCTGTTTTTT